Shown below are 27 T cell receptor beta chains from a single sample sequenced in a study of graft-versus-host responses after intestinal transplantation (dated by TCRdb to the early 2020s). Per the publication, the time point label means: cells obtained before transplantation from donor or recipient. No cognate antigen is known for these TCRs. Library prep was done by the immunoSEQ multiplex PCR assay. The immuneACCESS repertoire file appears here via TCRdb, limited to in-frame rearrangements. These files lack a portion of the clones; in checked studies, under half of the deficit traces to unresolved V genes, and the cause of the others is not known. Recorded for this sample are some 130,000 clones; just over 90% of them occurred a single time. The top ten hold over 0.15% of the sample. Sequences were derived from unstimulated CD4+ T cells sorted from spleen or lymph node cells, sampled before intestinal transplant. Receptors originate from a human donor who received an intestinal transplant.

This clone was counted once. The V and J genes are TRBV2 and TRBJ2-5; D is possibly TRBD1 or TRBD2 (5 bases each). CDR1 and CDR2 from the germline V gene are SNHLY and FYNNEI. Trimming shortened V by 7 bases and J by 4 bases, and 16 bases separated the two germline ends. CDR3 size: 14 residues. DNA for the CDR3: TGTGCCAGCACTGGCAACGGGGCGGGAGAGACCCAGTACTTC. It codes for CASTGNGAGETQYF.

The chain recombines TRBV19 with TRBJ1-2, with D perhaps TRBD1 (6 bases). This CDR3 spans 14 amino acids. V lost 0 bases and J lost 2, with 7 bases in between. Per germline, CDR1 LNHDA and CDR2 SQIVND (reference sequence). The CDR3 is CASSIDRGNYGYTF. CDR3 in DNA: TGTGCCAGTAGTATAGACAGGGGAAACTATGGCTACACCTTC.

The chain recombines TRBV5-1 with TRBJ2-4; D is possibly TRBD1 (5 bases). This CDR3 region has 17 residues. Trimming stripped 1 base from V and 0 bases from J, with 14 bases between. Germline CDR1 reads SGHRS; CDR2 reads YFSETQ. The CDR3 sequence is CASSLSMGPLAKNIQYF. In DNA form, the CDR3 reads TGCGCCAGCAGCTTGTCTATGGGGCCCTTAGCCAAAAACATTCAGTACTTC. The full variable domain, its missing parts supplied by reference TRBV5-1 and TRBJ2-4, is KAGVTQTPRYLIKTRGQQVTLSCSPISGHRSVSWYQQTPGQGLQFLFEYFSETQRNKGNFPGRFSGRQFSNSRSEMNVSTLELGDSALYLCASSLSMGPLAKNIQYFGAGTRLSVL.

This clone was seen just once. V is TRBV7-3 and J is TRBJ2-3, with 10 positions matching TRBD2. The CDR3 length is 16 residues. The ends lost 2 bases at V and 4 bases at J; junction bases unmatched: 6. Per the germline V gene, CDR1 is SGHTA and CDR2 is FQGTGA. CDR3 sequence: CASSLWVAGGSDTQYF. The CDR3 region has the DNA TGTGCCAGCAGCTTATGGGTAGCGGGGGGATCAGATACGCAGTATTTT.

The V gene is TRBV6-1, the J gene TRBJ1-4; no reliable D call. Trimming cost V 3 bases and J 8 bases, with 13 bases left between them. There are 14 residues in the CDR3. Germline values: CDR1 MNHNS, CDR2 SASEGT. The CDR3, as DNA: TGTGCCAGCAGTGATTTGGGGATGGGGGAAAAACTGTTTTTT. It is translated as CASSDLGMGEKLFF.

The chain uses TRBV19 and TRBJ1-3; D is ambiguous. The V gene's germline CDR1 is LNHDA and CDR2 SQIVND (reference sequence). Trimming cost V 0 bases and J 5 bases, with 20 bases left between them. The CDR3 loop spans 18 amino acids. The CDR3 reads CASSIEPRTAALRNTIYF. CDR3 nucleotides: TGTGCCAGTAGTATAGAGCCAAGGACTGCCGCGTTGAGAAACACCATATATTTT.

V is TRBV5-1 and J is TRBJ1-6; D unresolved. Germline-derived CDR1 and CDR2 are SGHRS and YFSETQ. The ends were cut back, 2 bases at V and 0 bases at J, with 9 bases in the middle. The CDR3 covers 16 residues. The chain's CDR3 is CASSLKESSYNSPLHF. In DNA form, the CDR3 reads TGCGCCAGCAGCTTAAAGGAAAGCTCCTATAATTCACCCCTCCACTTT.

The chain employs TRBV30 and TRBJ1-3; 7 bases align to TRBD1. The CDR3 sequence is 12 residues long. The V and J ends lost 4 bases and 4 bases, in that order; junction bases with no gene match: 1. CDR1 GTSNPN and CDR2 SVGIG come from the germline V gene (reference sequence). The CDR3 DNA sequence: TGTGCCTGGACGACAGGGGGAAACACCATATATTTT. It yields the protein CAWTTGGNTIYF.

This chain connects TRBV5-6 to TRBJ2-7; no reliable D call. The germline CDR1 and CDR2 sequences are SGHDT and YYEEEE. CDR3 size: 11 residues. Trimming cost V 3 bases and J 6 bases, with 7 bases left between them. Written as DNA, the CDR3 is TGTGCCAGCAGCTCGCTGAGCGAGCAGTACTTC. Encoded protein: CASSSLSEQYF.

This clone was found once. The chain joins TRBV7-9 to TRBJ1-4; no definite D call. V was trimmed by 5 bases and J by 8 bases, leaving 15 bases between them. CDR3 length equals 14 residues. Germline CDR1 is SEHNR and CDR2 is FQNEAQ (reference sequence). As DNA, the CDR3 is TGTGCCAGCAGCCTAATAGGTTGGCAGGAAAAACTGTTTTTT. Residues: CASSLIGWQEKLFF.

A single count supports this clone. The V call is TRBV2, the J call TRBJ1-2; D unclear. Germline assignment: CDR1 SNHLY and CDR2 FYNNEI. The CDR3 runs 13 residues. V was shortened by 9 bases and J by 8 bases, with 19 bases between the two germline ends. The CDR3 DNA follows: TGTGCCAGTGGGGATAAGGGCGGACTGGGCTACACCTTC. It is translated as CASGDKGGLGYTF.

V usage is TRBV9 and J usage is TRBJ1-4, with a weak D call TRBD1 (6 bases). This CDR3 comprises 15 residues. V shed 4 bases and J shed 7 bases, with 17 bases lying between them. Germline V gives CDR1 SGDLS, CDR2 YYNGEE. This CDR3 reads CASSTSGGLIEKLFF. The CDR3 region has the DNA TGTGCCAGCAGCACGAGCGGGGGGCTGATTGAAAAACTGTTTTTT.

This chain connects TRBV6-5 to TRBJ1-2; weak D call: TRBD1 (5 bases). This CDR3 is built from 15 residues. Looked up from germline, CDR1 is MNHEY and CDR2 is SVGAGI. V was trimmed by 0 bases and J by 2 bases, leaving 10 bases between them. This chain's CDR3 is CASSYSSGTNYGYTF. The CDR3 nucleotides are TGTGCCAGCAGTTACTCGAGTGGGACGAACTATGGCTACACCTTC.

The rearrangement joins TRBV15 to TRBJ1-3; perhaps TRBD1 as D (5 bases). V lost 0 bases and J lost 14, with 14 bases in between. Germline V gene data show CDR1 as LNHNV and CDR2 as YYDKDF (reference sequence). The CDR3 is 13 residues long. As DNA, the CDR3 is TGTGCCACCAGCAGAGATGAGAGACAGCCCCTATATTTT. It is translated as CATSRDERQPLYF.

The chain carries TRBV7-6 and TRBJ1-3; no reliable D call. Germline assignment: CDR1 SGHVS and CDR2 FNYEAQ. The CDR3 consists of 15 residues. The V gene lost 5 bases and the J gene lost 0 bases, with 11 bases spanning the gap. The CDR3 nucleotides are TGTGCCAGCAGCCTACGGGCGACCTCTGGAAACACCATATATTTT. Amino acid sequence: CASSLRATSGNTIYF.

The V call is TRBV19, the J call TRBJ1-3; D uncertain. V gave up 4 bases and J gave up 0 bases, with 7 bases separating them. From germline, CDR1 is LNHDA and CDR2 SQIVND (reference sequence). This CDR3 comprises 14 residues. CDR3 region: CASSSSTSGNTIYF. DNA of the CDR3: TGTGCCAGTAGTAGCTCCACCTCTGGAAACACCATATATTTT.

The chain uses TRBV5-4 and TRBJ2-1, with TRBD2 matching over 9 bases. CDR3 length equals 18 residues. Germline V gene lookup returns CDR1 SGHNT and CDR2 YYREEE (reference sequence). V lost 2 bases to trimming and J lost 2 bases; unmatched junction nucleotides: 11. The CDR3: CASSLGAGGPIPYNEQFF. For the CDR3, the DNA is TGTGCCAGCAGCTTAGGAGCGGGGGGTCCCATTCCCTACAATGAGCAGTTCTTC.

This chain uses TRBV5-5 with TRBJ2-5, with D perhaps being TRBD1 or TRBD2 (5 bases each). CDR1 SGHKS and CDR2 YYEKEE come from the germline V gene (reference sequence). Trimming stripped 2 bases from V and 1 base from J, with 12 bases between. The CDR3 totals 15 residues. CDR3 protein: CASSLKGRFQETQYF. DNA for the CDR3: TGTGCCAGCAGCTTAAAGGGGAGATTCCAAGAGACCCAGTACTTC.

CDR3 DNA sequence: TGTGCCAGCAGTCAAAACGCTGAAGCTTTCTTT. Residues: CASSQNAEAFF. This sequence joins TRBV2 and TRBJ1-1, with no clear D. Germline V gene lookup returns CDR1 SNHLY and CDR2 FYNNEI. V gave up 5 bases and J gave up 6 bases, with 7 bases separating them. The CDR3 runs to 11 residues.

The chain employs TRBV18 and TRBJ1-1, with a possible D match to TRBD1 (5 bases). The germline gives CDR1 KGHSH, CDR2 LQKENI. Trimming stripped 0 bases from V and 0 bases from J, with 14 bases between. CDR3 size: 17 residues. The CDR3 is CASSPPGTGSLNTEAFF. The CDR3 DNA follows: TGTGCCAGCTCACCACCAGGGACCGGGTCGCTGAACACTGAAGCTTTCTTT.

The rearrangement uses TRBV6-5 and TRBJ2-3, with TRBD2 matching over 8 bases. From germline, CDR1 is MNHEY and CDR2 SVGAGI. This CDR3 region has 15 residues. V shed 10 bases, J shed 0 bases, and the junction held 9 bases outside the gene matches. Here the CDR3 reads CATRRGGTSTDTQYF. CDR3 DNA sequence: TGTGCCACCCGGCGCGGGGGGACTAGCACAGATACGCAGTATTTT.

The gene calls are TRBV11-2 and TRBJ1-1; D is unresolved. The V gene's germline CDR1 is SGHAT and CDR2 FQNNGV. The V end was cut by 7 bases, the J end by 5 bases, with 14 bases between. This CDR3 region has 13 residues. The CDR3 region has the DNA TGTGCCAGCACCCGAGGGAGGGCGACTGAAGCTTTCTTT. Its protein product is CASTRGRATEAFF.

V is TRBV9 and J is TRBJ1-5; TRBD1 is a possible D gene (5 bases). V was pared by 3 bases and J by 2 bases, with 9 bases between. Germline V lookup: CDR1 SGDLS, CDR2 YYNGEE. This CDR3 spans 14 amino acids. The CDR3 DNA follows: TGTGCCAGCAGCGCAGGAGGGGGCAATCAGCCCCAGCATTTT. It translates to CASSAGGGNQPQHF.

The rearrangement uses TRBV18 and TRBJ2-1, with D possibly matching TRBD1 (5 bases). The CDR3 spans 14 residues. V gave up 0 bases and J gave up 7 bases, with 10 bases separating them. Germline CDR1 and CDR2: KGHSH and LQKENI. CDR3 DNA: TGTGCCAGCTCACCACCTCAGGGCTTGAATGAGCAGTTCTTC. Translating it yields CASSPPQGLNEQFF.

CDR3 coding DNA: TGCGCCAGCAAACTAGCGGGGGTTTACAATGAGCAGTTCTTC. It is translated as CASKLAGVYNEQFF. V is TRBV5-1 and J is TRBJ2-1, with 11 bases fitting TRBD2. This CDR3 is 14 amino acids long. Germline CDR1 and CDR2: SGHRS and YFSETQ. V was pared by 6 bases and J by 4 bases, with 3 bases of the junction left unmatched.

CDR3 sequence reads: CATSKGVDEQFF. CDR3 bases: TGTGCCACCAGCAAAGGAGTGGATGAGCAGTTCTTC. The rearrangement uses TRBV15 and TRBJ2-1; the D is unclear. The germline CDR1 and CDR2 sequences are LNHNV and YYDKDF (reference sequence). V lost 4 bases and J lost 8, with 9 bases in between. The CDR3 extends over 12 amino acids.

A single count supports this clone. CDR3 nucleotides: TGTGCCAGCAGTGCGAGGGGGCAGGACTATGGCTACACCTTC. Its translation is CASSARGQDYGYTF. The chain links TRBV6-1 to TRBJ1-2; 7 nucleotides match TRBD1. Trimming removed 4 bases from V and 3 bases from J; junction bases left unmatched: 5. Germline V gene data show CDR1 as MNHNS and CDR2 as SASEGT. CDR3 length: 14 residues.